This entry lists 9 T cell receptor beta chains sequenced from one sample in a study of blood T cell repertoires in COVID-19. Here immunoSEQ multiplex PCR was the method, and the copy in TCRdb shows in-frame clones only, minus some. This table holds 95,000 to 150,000 clones, about four fifths found once. Sequencing was carried out using peripheral blood. All receptors come from a man in his 60s with acute or convalescent COVID-19.

This rearrangement joins TRBV7-8 to TRBJ1-2; 8 bases align to TRBD1. V shed 1 base and J 8 bases; nucleotides not matched to a gene: 6. Per germline, CDR1 SGHVS and CDR2 FQNEAQ. The length of the CDR3 is 14 residues. The CDR3 region is CASSLVGQGGGYTF. Written as DNA, the CDR3 is TGTGCCAGCAGCTTAGTCGGACAGGGAGGCGGCTACACCTTC.

This sequence joins TRBV4-2 and TRBJ2-2; 12 nucleotides align to TRBD2. The V gene's germline CDR1 is LGHNA and CDR2 YNFKEQ. The junction had 12 bases not matched to a gene; V was cut back by 0 bases and J by 13 bases. The CDR3 is 17 amino acids. The CDR3 DNA is TGTGCCAGCAGCCAAGATAGGGCTGGGACTAGCGGGTTGTGGCTGTTTTTT. It translates to CASSQDRAGTSGLWLFF.

The V gene is TRBV4-2, the J gene TRBJ1-1; perhaps TRBD1 as D (6 bases). Germline loops: CDR1 LGHNA, CDR2 YNFKEQ. This CDR3 has 17 amino acids. V was cut by 0 bases and J by 1 base, with 15 bases left in between. The CDR3 DNA follows: TGTGCCAGCAGCCAAGAGGTCAGGGGATGGTCGAACACTGAAGCTTTCTTT. This translates into CASSQEVRGWSNTEAFF.

This rearrangement joins TRBV3-1 (or the pseudogene TRBV3-2) to TRBJ1-5; 10 nucleotides agree with TRBD1. V lost 0 bases, J lost 6 bases, and 11 bases stayed unmatched. The CDR3 loop spans 18 amino acids. Germline values: CDR1 LGHDT, CDR2 YNNKEL (reference sequence). The CDR3 DNA sequence: TGTGCCAGCAGCCAAGACCCTCCGGGACAGGGGTTCTTTCAGCCCCAGCATTTT. This sequence encodes CASSQDPPGQGFFQPQHF.

This clone is a singleton in its sample. The CDR3 loop reads CATRSGSGTDTQYF. The CDR3 nucleotides read TGTGCCACCAGGAGCGGGAGTGGCACAGATACGCAGTATTTT. V and J are TRBV24-1 and TRBJ2-3, with TRBD2 matching 8 bases. This CDR3 has 14 amino acids. Germline CDR1 KGHDR, CDR2 SFDVKD. Germline trimming cut 7 bases from V and 1 base from J; bases unmatched to any gene: 3.

This clone is a singleton in its sample. The chain links TRBV7-3 to TRBJ2-3, with a weak D call TRBD1 (5 bases). Germline CDR1 is SGHTA and CDR2 is FQGTGA. This CDR3 has 15 amino acids. The V end lost 5 bases, the J end lost 4 bases, and 16 bases lay between the germline ends. In nucleotides, the CDR3 is TGTGCCAGCAGCCTCCTCTCCCCCAGGGCAGATACGCAGTATTTT. Protein sequence: CASSLLSPRADTQYF.

The chain is built from TRBV18 and TRBJ2-2; weak D call: TRBD2 (6 bases). V lost 0 bases to trimming and J lost 2 bases, with 7 bases between them. The CDR3 sequence is 15 residues long. Germline CDR1 is KGHSH and CDR2 is LQKENI. CDR3 protein: CASSPPGLNTGELFF. The CDR3 DNA reads as TGTGCCAGCTCACCACCGGGACTTAACACCGGGGAGCTGTTTTTT.

This clone was observed a few times. V is TRBV27 and J is TRBJ2-7; 10 bases fit TRBD1. Germline CDR1 and CDR2: MNHEY and SMNVEV (reference sequence). Losses at the gene ends were 5 bases for V and 5 bases for J; bases not matched to a gene: 18. The CDR3 consists of 18 residues. This CDR3 reads CASSIQGQGWFAGHEQYF. Here the CDR3 DNA reads TGTGCCAGCAGTATTCAGGGACAGGGGTGGTTCGCCGGCCACGAGCAGTACTTC.

V usage is TRBV6-5 and J usage is TRBJ1-1, with D unresolved. Germline V gene data show CDR1 as MNHEY and CDR2 as SVGAGI. The germline V and J ends were trimmed by 4 bases and 1 base, with 7 bases remaining between them. This CDR3 comprises 13 residues. The CDR3 is CASSLVRNTEAFF. In DNA form, the CDR3 reads TGTGCCAGCAGTTTGGTGCGGAACACTGAAGCTTTCTTT.